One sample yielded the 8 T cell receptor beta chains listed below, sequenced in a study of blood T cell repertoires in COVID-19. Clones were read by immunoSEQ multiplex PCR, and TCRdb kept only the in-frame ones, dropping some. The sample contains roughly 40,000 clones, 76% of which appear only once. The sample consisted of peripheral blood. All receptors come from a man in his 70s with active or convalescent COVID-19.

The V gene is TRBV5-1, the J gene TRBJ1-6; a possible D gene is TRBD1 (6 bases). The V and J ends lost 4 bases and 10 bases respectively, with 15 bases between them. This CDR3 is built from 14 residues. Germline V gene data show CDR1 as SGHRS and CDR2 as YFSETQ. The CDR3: CASSPGTNGSPLHF. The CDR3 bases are TGCGCCAGCAGCCCCGGGACAAATGGCTCACCCCTCCACTTT.

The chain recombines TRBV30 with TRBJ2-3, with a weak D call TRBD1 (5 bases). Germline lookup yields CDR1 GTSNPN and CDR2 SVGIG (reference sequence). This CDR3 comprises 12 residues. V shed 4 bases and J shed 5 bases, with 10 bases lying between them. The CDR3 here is CAWTPGLDTQYF. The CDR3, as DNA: TGTGCCTGGACCCCAGGGTTAGATACGCAGTATTTT.

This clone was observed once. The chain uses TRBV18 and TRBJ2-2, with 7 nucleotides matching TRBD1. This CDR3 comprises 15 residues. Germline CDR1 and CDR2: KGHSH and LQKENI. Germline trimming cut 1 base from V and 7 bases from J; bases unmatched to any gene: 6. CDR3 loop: CASSPQRGRSGELFF. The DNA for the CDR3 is TGTGCCAGCTCACCACAGAGGGGGCGGAGCGGGGAGCTGTTTTTT.

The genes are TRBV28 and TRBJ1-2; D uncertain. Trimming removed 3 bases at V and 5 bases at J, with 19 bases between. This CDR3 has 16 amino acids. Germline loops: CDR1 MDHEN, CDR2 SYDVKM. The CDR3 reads CASSLEGGPLGYGYTF. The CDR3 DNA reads TGTGCCAGCAGTTTGGAGGGAGGGCCGCTCGGATATGGCTACACCTTC.

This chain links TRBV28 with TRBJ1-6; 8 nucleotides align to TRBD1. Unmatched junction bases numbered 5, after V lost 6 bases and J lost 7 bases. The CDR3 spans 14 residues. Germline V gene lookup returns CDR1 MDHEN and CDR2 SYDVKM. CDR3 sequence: CASRPGQVNSPLHF. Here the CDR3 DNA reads TGTGCCAGCAGGCCGGGACAGGTGAATTCACCCCTCCACTTT.

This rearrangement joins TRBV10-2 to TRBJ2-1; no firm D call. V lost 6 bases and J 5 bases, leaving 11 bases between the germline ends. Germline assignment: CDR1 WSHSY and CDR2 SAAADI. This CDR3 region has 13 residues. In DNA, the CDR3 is TGCGCCAGCAGAGATTTAAGCAACAATGAGCAGTTCTTC. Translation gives CASRDLSNNEQFF.

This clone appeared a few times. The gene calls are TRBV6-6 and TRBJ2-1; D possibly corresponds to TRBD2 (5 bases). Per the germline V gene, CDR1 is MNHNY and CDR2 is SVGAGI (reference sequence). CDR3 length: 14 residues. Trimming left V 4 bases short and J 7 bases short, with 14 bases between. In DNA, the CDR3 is TGTGCCAGCAGTTGGGCCCCGGGGTCAAATGAGCAGTTCTTC. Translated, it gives CASSWAPGSNEQFF.

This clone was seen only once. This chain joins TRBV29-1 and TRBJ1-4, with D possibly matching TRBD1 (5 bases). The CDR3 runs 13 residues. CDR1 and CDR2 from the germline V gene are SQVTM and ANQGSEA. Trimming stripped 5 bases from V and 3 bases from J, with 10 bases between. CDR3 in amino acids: CSVRGGANEKLFF. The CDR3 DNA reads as TGCAGCGTTCGTGGAGGGGCTAATGAAAAACTGTTTTTT.